Listed below are T cell receptor beta chains from one sample, sequenced in a study of blood T cell repertoires in COVID-19. The data were produced by immunoSEQ multiplex PCR, yet TCRdb's version contains in-frame clones alone and is incomplete. The sample records roughly 97,000 clones, 87% being singletons. Sequenced material: peripheral blood. The receptor set was obtained from a man aged 50 to 60 with acute or convalescent COVID-19. Each CDR3 is given with its conserved first and last residue. Each record gives: CDR3 length, J gene, V gene, clone size, CDR3 protein. Size is omitted from some rows. Given values are once, few, many or a class for expanded clones.

length: 16
J: TRBJ1-1
V: TRBV5-1
size: -
CDR3: CASSRALTGGFPEAFF

length: 15
J: TRBJ2-1
V: TRBV27
size: -
CDR3: CASSPSGTSSNEQFF

length: 15
J: TRBJ2-2
V: TRBV19
size: -
CDR3: CASRRDRQNTGELFF

length: 16
J: TRBJ2-3
V: TRBV11-2
size: -
CDR3: CASSLAGSQVTDTQYF

length: 11
J: TRBJ2-1
V: TRBV10-3
size: -
CDR3: CAISSDYEQFF

length: 14
J: TRBJ2-5
V: TRBV19
size: -
CDR3: CASSITRDLGTQYF

length: 13
J: TRBJ1-3
V: TRBV7-9
size: -
CDR3: CASSPSSGNTIYF

length: 14
J: TRBJ1-4
V: TRBV7-9
size: -
CDR3: CASSPRTVGEKLFF

length: 17
J: TRBJ2-1
V: TRBV5-1
size: once
CDR3: CASSSGLAASSYNEQFF

length: 15
J: TRBJ2-7
V: TRBV27
size: -
CDR3: CASRKGLAGTYEQYF

length: 13
J: TRBJ2-7
V: TRBV28
size: few
CDR3: CASRTGNPYEQYF

length: 12
J: TRBJ2-5
V: TRBV14
size: -
CDR3: CASSQERVTQYF

length: 13
J: TRBJ1-5
V: TRBV7-8
size: -
CDR3: CASSPRGNQPQHF

length: 16
J: TRBJ2-5
V: TRBV24-1
size: -
CDR3: CATSDPGLAGAETQYF

length: 16
J: TRBJ2-7
V: TRBV5-6
size: once
CDR3: CASSSGPGGRVYEQYF

length: 17
J: TRBJ2-1
V: TRBV14
size: -
CDR3: CASSTRTSGRSYNEQFF

length: 15
J: TRBJ2-1
V: TRBV5-1
size: -
CDR3: CASSLEGQGSNEQFF

length: 12
J: TRBJ2-1
V: TRBV29-1
size: -
CDR3: CSVDSGTGEQFF

length: 15
J: TRBJ2-1
V: TRBV7-9
size: -
CDR3: CASSRGTSEYNEQFF

length: 16
J: TRBJ2-7
V: TRBV27
size: -
CDR3: CASSLFPDRPGYEQYF

length: 15
J: TRBJ2-1
V: TRBV24-1
size: -
CDR3: CATSDPTGGRGEQFF

length: 14
J: TRBJ1-2
V: TRBV28
size: -
CDR3: CASTSTGTFHGYTF

length: 15
J: TRBJ1-2
V: TRBV15
size: -
CDR3: CATSRDKGASYGYTF